This passage covers 31 T cell receptor beta chains from one sample sequenced in a study of T cells in Graves' hyperthyroidism and ophthalmopathy (dated by TCRdb to between 2018 and 2021). Library preparation employed multiplex PCR. Instrument used: Illumina HiSeq 2000. TCR beta CDR3 regions were amplified from RNA transcripts. The TCR CDR3 was subjected to a first round of RT-PCR using the HTBI primer set and the Qiagen OneStep RT-PCR kit. Starting from the raw public reads, TCRdb applied fastp trimming at Q25, assembled clones with MiXCR and retained in-frame beta chains. Merged by CDR3 protein, the rows form single entries marked with the most common genes and DNA. Here the sample has about 380,000 distinct CDR3 sequences; around 13% occur a single time. The ten top clones hold approximately 10% of the sample. The source material was blood. The receptors here all came from a woman aged 60-70 years with Graves' hyperthyroidism.

This clonotype was picked up many times. The rearrangement joins TRBV12-5 to TRBJ2-1, with 7 bases that match TRBD2. CDR1 and CDR2 from the germline V gene are LGHNT and FRNRAP. V was pared by 6 bases and J by 3 bases, with 8 bases of the junction left unmatched. CDR3 length equals 15 residues. The CDR3 reads CASGRGSGYYNEQFF. For the CDR3, the DNA is TGTGCTAGTGGCCGTGGTAGCGGGTACTACAATGAGCAGTTCTTC.

This clonotype was counted many times. This rearrangement joins TRBV7-3 to TRBJ2-1, with TRBD2 matching 8 bases. After removal of 6 bases from V and 6 bases from J, the junction contained 10 bases not matched to a gene. CDR1 SGHTA and CDR2 FQGTGA come from the germline V gene. The CDR3 has 15 residues. In DNA form, the CDR3 reads TGTGCCAGCAGGGTCCCGGGACTAGAGGGCAATGAGCAGTTCTTC. This sequence encodes CASRVPGLEGNEQFF.

Many counts were recorded for this clonotype. The V gene is TRBV9, the J gene TRBJ1-2; perhaps TRBD1 as D (5 bases). The V gene's germline CDR1 is SGDLS and CDR2 YYNGEE. The V end lost 4 bases, the J end lost 3 bases, and 10 bases lay between the germline ends. CDR3 length: 13 residues. DNA for the CDR3: TGTGCCAGCAGCCCGGACACGGACTATGGCTACACCTTC. Protein sequence: CASSPDTDYGYTF.

At least ten counts were recorded for this clonotype. V and J are TRBV6-1 and TRBJ2-1, with TRBD2 identical over 8 bases. The CDR3 length is 16 residues. The V and J ends lost 6 bases and 4 bases, in that order; junction bases with no gene match: 11. CDR1 is MNHNS and CDR2 is SASEGT in the germline V gene. The CDR3 loop reads CASSGLGAGVYNEQFF. In DNA form, the CDR3 reads TGTGCCAGCAGCGGACTTGGAGCGGGAGTATACAATGAGCAGTTCTTC.

This clonotype was observed many times. The V gene is TRBV6-6, the J gene TRBJ2-7, with no clear D. Germline CDR1 is MNHNY and CDR2 is SVGAGI (reference sequence). There are 15 residues in the CDR3. Trimming shortened V by 0 bases and J by 4 bases, and 13 bases separated the two germline ends. The CDR3 here is CASSYSKAKPYEQYF. The CDR3 region has the DNA TGTGCCAGCAGTTACTCGAAGGCCAAACCATACGAGCAGTACTTC.

This clonotype appeared a few times. The chain carries TRBV7-8 and TRBJ2-7, with 11 positions matching TRBD1. V was pared by 3 bases and J by 2 bases, with 3 bases of the junction left unmatched. Germline loops: CDR1 SGHVS, CDR2 FQNEAQ. The CDR3 loop spans 15 amino acids. CDR3 sequence (DNA): TGTGCCAGCAGCTTCATGGACAGGGGGCCCTACGAGCAGTACTTC. Translated: CASSFMDRGPYEQYF.

This clonotype was recorded at least ten times. The rearrangement uses TRBV3-1 and TRBJ1-5; 8 bases line up with TRBD1. Germline V gene lookup returns CDR1 LGHDT and CDR2 YNNKEL (reference sequence). With 6 bases clipped from V and 2 bases from J, the junction kept 6 bases outside the gene matches. The CDR3 is 15 residues long. The CDR3 DNA follows: TGTGCCAGCAGTAAACAGGGGGGAGGCAATCAGCCCCAGCATTTT. Translated: CASSKQGGGNQPQHF.

This clonotype was detected many times. V is TRBV5-1 and J is TRBJ1-1; D uncertain. Germline V lookup: CDR1 SGHRS, CDR2 YFSETQ. The length of the CDR3 is 15 residues. Trimming cost V 6 bases and J 0 bases, with 15 bases left between them. CDR3: CASTSFPTMNTEAFF. CDR3 DNA: TGCGCCAGCACCTCCTTTCCTACGATGAACACTGAAGCTTTCTTT.

This clonotype was seen repeatedly, ten times or more. The chain is built from TRBV7-9 and TRBJ2-5; TRBD1 matches at 9 bases. The CDR3 is made up of 14 amino acids. Germline V gives CDR1 SEHNR, CDR2 FQNEAQ (reference sequence). Trimming at V came to 5 bases and at J to 7 bases, leaving 8 bases not matched to a gene. In DNA form, the CDR3 reads TGTGCCAGCAGCCGCGGACAGGGGAATTTGACCCAGTACTTC. Its translation is CASSRGQGNLTQYF.

The chain has TRBV4-1 and TRBJ1-1, with TRBD1 matching 7 bases. The germline V gene encodes CDR1 MGHRA and CDR2 YSYEKL. Trimming at V came to 0 bases and at J to 4 bases, leaving 5 bases not matched to a gene. The CDR3 extends over 15 amino acids. The CDR3: CASSQDIGQVTEAFF. As DNA, the CDR3 is TGCGCCAGCAGCCAAGATATTGGACAGGTCACTGAAGCTTTCTTT.

The table lists this clonotype with a few counts. The CDR3 DNA reads TGTGCCAGCAGCGTAGAGGGACTAGCGGGAGGAAGCGAGTTCTTC. It is translated as CASSVEGLAGGSEFF. J is TRBJ2-1 and V is TRBV9; 15 nucleotides agree with TRBD2. CDR3 length equals 15 residues. CDR1 SGDLS and CDR2 YYNGEE come from the germline V gene. Trimming cost V 0 bases and J 14 bases; bases outside gene matches: 6.

V is TRBV28 and J is TRBJ1-2, with a tentative D call TRBD1 (6 bases). Germline V CDR1 and CDR2: MDHEN, SYDVKM. The V and J ends lost 10 bases and 2 bases respectively, with 17 bases between them. The CDR3 runs to 14 residues. CDR3 coding DNA: TGTGCCACCGCCCCGGGGGCGTGGAACTATGGCTACACCTTC. It translates to CATAPGAWNYGYTF.

As concerns this clonotype: A much larger clone lies one base from this, so it may be a read error. The CDR3 does not close with the conserved phenylalanine or tryptophan, likely indicating a read error. This rearrangement joins TRBV19 to TRBJ1-1; perhaps TRBD1 as D (6 bases). V was shortened by 6 bases and J by 1 base, with 15 bases between the two germline ends. This CDR3 is 15 amino acids long. Per germline, CDR1 LNHDA and CDR2 SQIVND (reference sequence). The CDR3 nucleotides are TGTGCCAGTAGCTTTCAACAGGGTAGGAACACTGAAGCTTTCTGT. As protein: CASSFQQGRNTEAFC.

The J gene is TRBJ1-3, the V gene TRBV7-9, with TRBD1 identical over 7 bases. J lost 8 bases, V lost 7 bases, and 11 bases had no gene match. The germline gives CDR1 SEHNR, CDR2 FQNEAQ (reference sequence). This CDR3 has 14 amino acids. This CDR3 is CASIIQGYADTIYF. The DNA for the CDR3 is TGTGCCAGCATAATACAGGGGTACGCGGACACCATATATTTT.

This clonotype was counted many times. In nucleotides, the CDR3 is TGCGCCAGCAGCCTGGACCGACAGGGTTATGGCTACACCTTC. As protein: CASSLDRQGYGYTF. The V and J genes are TRBV5-1 and TRBJ1-2; 7 nucleotides line up with TRBD1. The CDR3 is 14 amino acids. Germline CDR1 is SGHRS and CDR2 is YFSETQ. The V and J ends lost 4 bases and 5 bases, in that order; junction bases with no gene match: 8.

This clonotype was seen ten or more times. The rearrangement links TRBV30 to TRBJ1-2, with TRBD1 as a possible D gene (5 bases). The CDR3 runs to 13 residues. Germline assignment: CDR1 GTSNPN and CDR2 SVGIG (reference sequence). V dropped 3 bases and J dropped 6 bases, with 14 bases sitting between them. Here the CDR3 DNA reads TGTGCCTGGAGCCCCGGGAGGGGCCATGGCTACACCTTC. Protein product: CAWSPGRGHGYTF.

In its sample, this clonotype was seen many times. The V call is TRBV5-1, the J call TRBJ2-7; 12 bases match TRBD2. V lost 4 bases, J lost 5 bases, and 7 bases stayed unmatched. The CDR3 covers 15 residues. CDR1 is SGHRS and CDR2 is YFSETQ in the germline V gene. CDR3 in amino acids: CASSRGLAGSDEQYF. In DNA, the CDR3 is TGCGCCAGCAGCAGAGGACTAGCGGGGTCCGACGAGCAGTACTTC.

The table lists this clonotype with many counts. The V and J genes are TRBV12-3 or TRBV12-4 and TRBJ2-7, with TRBD2 identical over 8 bases. V dropped 3 bases and J dropped 2; count of bases not matched to a gene: 6. The CDR3 has 15 amino acids. The CDR3 DNA reads as TGTGCCAGCAGTTTTTTTGCGGGAGGCCCCTACGAGCAGTACTTC. Protein: CASSFFAGGPYEQYF.

This clonotype was observed a handful of times. This chain connects TRBV24-1 to TRBJ2-1, with 12 bases aligning to TRBD2. CDR1 KGHDR and CDR2 SFDVKD come from the germline V gene. With 3 bases clipped from V and 8 bases from J, the junction kept 7 bases outside the gene matches. The CDR3 consists of 16 residues. The CDR3 loop reads CATSDIPGLAGYEQFF. CDR3 nucleotides: TGTGCCACCAGTGATATACCGGGACTAGCGGGCTATGAGCAGTTCTTC.

The rearrangement links TRBV11-3 to TRBJ2-7; 8 nucleotides match TRBD2. V was clipped by 5 bases and J by 5 bases; unmatched bases: 11. The germline CDR1 and CDR2 sequences are SGHNT and YENEEA. The CDR3 has 15 amino acids. The CDR3 nucleotides are TGTGCCAGCAGCAAAACCGCCGGGACTAGTCACGAGCAGTACTTC. It codes for CASSKTAGTSHEQYF.

The V and J genes are TRBV20-1 and TRBJ1-2; TRBD1 matches 7 bases. The germline V gene encodes CDR1 DFQATT and CDR2 SNEGSKA (reference sequence). The CDR3 sequence is 15 residues long. Trimming at V came to 6 bases and at J to 1 base, leaving 11 bases not matched to a gene. The CDR3 nucleotides are TGCAGTGCCCCCGGGACAGCGTCTATTAACTATGGCTACACCTTC. Protein product: CSAPGTASINYGYTF.

In regard to this clonotype: Just one base apart from a much larger clone, this may be a read error. The rearrangement links TRBV12-3 or TRBV12-4 to TRBJ2-7; D is ambiguous. CDR3 length: 15 amino acids. The CDR3 coding sequence is TGTGCCAGCAGTTTAAACGCAGTGAGCTCCTACGGGCAGTACTTC. This translates into CASSLNAVSSYGQYF.

The rearrangement links TRBV6-1 to TRBJ2-2, with D perhaps matching TRBD2 (5 bases). The CDR3 extends over 13 amino acids. Germline V gene data show CDR1 as MNHNS and CDR2 as SASEGT. The germline V and J ends were trimmed by 9 bases and 4 bases, with 12 bases remaining between them. The DNA of the CDR3 is TGTGCCAGTCGTAGCGAGGCCACCGGGGAGCTGTTTTTT. The encoded protein is CASRSEATGELFF.

This clonotype was recorded at least ten times. This sequence joins TRBV7-9 and TRBJ1-2, with 7 bases lining up with TRBD1. Per germline, CDR1 SEHNR and CDR2 FQNEAQ (reference sequence). Unmatched junction bases numbered 4, after V lost 1 base and J lost 5 bases. The CDR3 contains 14 residues. Here the CDR3 DNA reads TGTGCCAGCAGCTTAGACAGGGGACTTTATGGCTACACCTTC. Protein: CASSLDRGLYGYTF.

There are many counts of this clonotype. The V gene is TRBV2, the J gene TRBJ2-7, with TRBD1 matching 8 bases. CDR1 is SNHLY, CDR2 FYNNEI, per germline. Trimming took 3 bases from V and 2 from J; bases not matched to a gene: 6. This CDR3 comprises 15 residues. CDR3 residues: CASSDPGQVAYEQYF. The DNA of the CDR3 is TGTGCCAGCAGTGACCCGGGACAGGTTGCCTACGAGCAGTACTTC.

The chain uses TRBV27 and TRBJ1-5; D ambiguous. The CDR3 consists of 15 residues. Trimming stripped 10 bases from V and 3 bases from J, with 19 bases between. Germline V lookup: CDR1 MNHEY, CDR2 SMNVEV (reference sequence). The DNA of the CDR3 is TGTGCCACCAGACCACGGCCAGGACTCAATCAGCCCCAGCATTTT. This codes for CATRPRPGLNQPQHF.

This rearrangement joins TRBV7-8 to TRBJ2-1; 8 bases match TRBD2. CDR1 and CDR2 (germline): SGHVS, FQNEAQ. With 6 bases clipped from V and 6 bases from J, the junction kept 19 bases outside the gene matches. This CDR3 is 18 amino acids long. The CDR3 loop reads CASRLGSLAGRMGNEQFF. The CDR3 DNA follows: TGTGCCAGCAGATTGGGCAGCCTAGCGGGCCGGATGGGCAATGAGCAGTTCTTC.

The V call is TRBV6-5, the J call TRBJ2-2, with D perhaps matching TRBD1 or TRBD2 (5 bases each). The CDR3 totals 18 residues. CDR1 is MNHEY, CDR2 SVGAGI, per germline. Trimming stripped 1 base from V and 4 bases from J, with 19 bases between. CDR3 loop: CASSYLGPGSGLTGELFF. The DNA for the CDR3 is TGTGCCAGCAGTTACTTGGGACCAGGCTCAGGCCTCACCGGGGAGCTGTTTTTT.

The V gene is TRBV11-3, the J gene TRBJ2-1; 7 bases map to TRBD2. Germline loops: CDR1 SGHNT, CDR2 YENEEA. Germline trimming cut 0 bases from V and 8 bases from J; bases unmatched to any gene: 4. This CDR3 is 14 amino acids long. The CDR3 spells CASSLEAGEHEQFF. CDR3 bases: TGTGCCAGCAGCTTAGAGGCGGGAGAGCATGAGCAGTTCTTC.

This clonotype was recorded many times. The chain has TRBV28 and TRBJ2-7; 10 bases are a match to TRBD1. This CDR3 region has 13 residues. V dropped 8 bases and J dropped 3; count of bases not matched to a gene: 4. CDR1 is MDHEN, CDR2 SYDVKM, per germline. Here the CDR3 DNA reads TGTGCCAGCTTGGGGACAGGGGTCTACGAGCAGTACTTC. Its protein is CASLGTGVYEQYF.

This clonotype was counted ten times or more. The chain carries TRBV5-1 and TRBJ1-5, with D tentatively TRBD1 (5 bases). The CDR3 is made up of 13 amino acids. Germline loops: CDR1 SGHRS, CDR2 YFSETQ. Trimming removed 0 bases from V and 6 bases from J, with 7 bases in between. CDR3 amino acids: CASSLGGSQPQHF. CDR3 sequence (DNA): TGCGCCAGCAGCTTGGGGGGGAGTCAGCCCCAGCATTTT.